Each of the 6 T cell receptor beta chains below was sequenced from the same sample in a study of shared clonotypes between healthy human individuals. Here immunoSEQ multiplex PCR was the method, and the copy in TCRdb shows in-frame clones only, minus some. This table has roughly 700,000 clones, about 90% appearing once. Sequencing was performed on memory CD8+ T cells from PBMCs. Subset here: CD45RO+ cells pooled with CCR7-negative TemRA cells. Receptors originate from a man between 18 and 35 years old in good health. Some clones in this sample may be carry-over from other donors' samples.

The chain is built from TRBV28 and TRBJ1-2, with D tentatively TRBD1 (6 bases). The germline V gene encodes CDR1 MDHEN and CDR2 SYDVKM. Trimming shortened V by 4 bases and J by 6 bases, and 18 bases separated the two germline ends. The CDR3 loop spans 15 amino acids. The CDR3 sequence is CASSSTGWGADGYTF. CDR3 bases: TGTGCCAGCAGTTCCACAGGGTGGGGGGCGGATGGCTACACCTTC.

This chain links TRBV5-6 with TRBJ1-2, with D maybe TRBD1 (6 bases). The CDR3 has 12 amino acids. CDR1 and CDR2 from the germline V gene are SGHDT and YYEEEE. Trimming cost V 4 bases and J 4 bases, with 8 bases left between them. The CDR3 DNA reads as TGTGCCAGCAGCGGGGGGCCCTATGGCTACACCTTC. It yields the protein CASSGGPYGYTF.

The rearrangement uses TRBV28 and TRBJ2-2; D may be TRBD1 or TRBD2 (7 bases each). V lost 6 bases and J 5 bases, leaving 13 bases between the germline ends. This CDR3 is built from 14 residues. The germline gives CDR1 MDHEN, CDR2 SYDVKM. The CDR3 spells CASSRQGGTGELFF. CDR3 sequence (DNA): TGTGCCAGCAGCCGACAGGGAGGGACCGGGGAGCTGTTTTTT. Drawing the rest from reference TRBV28 and TRBJ2-2, the complete variable domain is DVKVTQSSRYLVKRTGEKVFLECVQDMDHENMFWYRQDPGLGLRLIYFSYDVKMKEKGDIPEGYSVSREKKERFSLILESASTNQTSMYLCASSRQGGTGELFFGEGSRLTVL.

The chain combines TRBV9 with TRBJ2-3, with D possibly being TRBD2 (6 bases). With 4 bases removed from V and 6 bases from J, the gap between germline ends came to 18 bases. The CDR3 spans 15 residues. CDR1 is SGDLS, CDR2 YYNGEE, per germline. The CDR3 region is CASSPRGPGGDTQYF. The CDR3 DNA reads TGTGCCAGCAGCCCCCGGGGCCCAGGAGGGGATACGCAGTATTTT. Full variable domain (remainder filled in from reference TRBV9 and TRBJ2-3): DSGVTQTPKHLITATGQRVTLRCSPRSGDLSVYWYQQSLDQGLQFLIQYYNGEERAKGNILERFSAQQFPDLHSELNLSSLELGDSALYFCASSPRGPGGDTQYFGPGTRLTVL.

The rearrangement uses TRBV7-2 and TRBJ2-3; the D is unclear. Germline V gives CDR1 SGHTA, CDR2 FQGNSA. Trimming pared 5 bases from V and 1 base from J, leaving 16 bases between. The CDR3 loop spans 16 amino acids. CDR3 amino acids: CASSLPRSGGTDTQYF. The CDR3 DNA is TGTGCCAGCAGCCTCCCCCGGTCAGGCGGCACAGATACGCAGTATTTT.

This chain connects TRBV7-6 to TRBJ1-1; a possible D gene is TRBD1 (6 bases). The germline CDR1 and CDR2 sequences are SGHVS and FNYEAQ. The CDR3 has 17 amino acids. V gave up 2 bases and J gave up 2 bases, with 18 bases separating them. The CDR3 spells CASSLTGGLGLNTEAFF. CDR3 in DNA: TGTGCCAGCAGCTTAACCGGGGGCCTGGGCCTAAACACTGAAGCTTTCTTT. The variable domain in full, with the rest retrieved from reference TRBV7-6 and TRBJ1-1, is GAGVSQSPRYKVTKRGQDVALRCDPISGHVSLYWYRQALGQGPEFLTYFNYEAQQDKSGLPNDRFSAERPEGSISTLTIQRTEQRDSAMYRCASSLTGGLGLNTEAFFGQGTRLTVV.